The clone carrying this TCR beta chain appeared once. This sample is part of a study of T cell changes during pregnancy in multiple sclerosis. TCRdb's table, derived via immunoSEQ multiplex PCR, lists solely in-frame clones and lacks some. This table holds about 74,000 clones, around 90% found once. The sequence derives from a female donor in good health, enrolled as a control in a pregnancy study. The starting material was peripheral blood, obtained after pregnancy.

The CDR3 here is CASSLKQGGQETQYF. CDR3 nucleotides: TGTGCCAGCAGCCTTAAACAGGGGGGGCAAGAGACCCAGTACTTC. The gene calls are TRBV5-4 and TRBJ2-5, with D tentatively TRBD1 (8 bases). The CDR3 runs to 15 residues. Per the germline V gene, CDR1 is SGHNT and CDR2 is YYREEE (reference sequence). With 4 bases removed from V and 2 bases from J, the gap between germline ends came to 15 bases.